The rows below give T cell receptor beta chains drawn from one sample of a study of T cell responses to AZD1222 COVID-19 vaccine. Assay used: immunoSEQ multiplex PCR; TCRdb lists only in-frame clones, some missing. The data show 130,000 to 150,000 clones, with 86% seen just once and approximately 4.7% held by the top ten. This material consisted of peripheral blood, taken 28 days after the second AZD1222 dose. The receptors derive from an adult who received the AZD1222 COVID-19 vaccine. The CDR3 runs from the conserved cysteine through the conserved F or W. The order of the fields is J gene, D gene, V gene, CDR3 protein. A D gene is named only where the DNA matches it firmly.

J gene: TRBJ1-2
D gene: .
V gene: TRBV28
CDR3 protein: CASSPSGAGYGYTF

J gene: TRBJ1-1
D gene: .
V gene: TRBV14
CDR3 protein: CASSQDEGHMNTEAFF

J gene: TRBJ1-1
D gene: .
V gene: TRBV2
CDR3 protein: CASRFGTEAFF

J gene: TRBJ2-7
D gene: TRBD2
V gene: TRBV28
CDR3 protein: CASSDPGLAGDSYEQYF

J gene: TRBJ1-3
D gene: .
V gene: TRBV6-5
CDR3 protein: CASSYFGAGRNTIYF

J gene: TRBJ2-7
D gene: TRBD2
V gene: TRBV29-1
CDR3 protein: CSVGGGLALSSYEQYF

J gene: TRBJ2-4
D gene: TRBD2
V gene: TRBV6-5
CDR3 protein: CASSYGTSALYIQYF

J gene: TRBJ2-1
D gene: TRBD2
V gene: TRBV5-4
CDR3 protein: CASSGGLAGVVEQFF

J gene: TRBJ2-2
D gene: .
V gene: TRBV28
CDR3 protein: CASSLEVRGVADHTGELFF

J gene: TRBJ2-5
D gene: .
V gene: TRBV11-1
CDR3 protein: CASSFGWTQYF

J gene: TRBJ2-1
D gene: .
V gene: TRBV7-2
CDR3 protein: CASSFSPSYNEQFF

J gene: TRBJ2-7
D gene: TRBD2
V gene: TRBV15
CDR3 protein: CATSRVSSGGNEQYF

J gene: TRBJ2-3
D gene: .
V gene: TRBV25-1
CDR3 protein: CASSDGTTDTQYF

J gene: TRBJ2-3
D gene: TRBD1
V gene: TRBV11-2
CDR3 protein: CASSPRGTGRSSTDTQYF

J gene: TRBJ2-3
D gene: .
V gene: TRBV24-1
CDR3 protein: CATSAADTQYF

J gene: TRBJ2-7
D gene: .
V gene: TRBV7-9
CDR3 protein: CASSLDGSYEQYF

J gene: TRBJ2-7
D gene: TRBD2
V gene: TRBV5-1
CDR3 protein: CASSLDPAGQLPYEQYF

J gene: TRBJ2-2
D gene: .
V gene: TRBV6-5
CDR3 protein: CASSYWGGLRTGELFF

J gene: TRBJ2-7
D gene: TRBD1
V gene: TRBV18
CDR3 protein: CASSPPGTGDYEQYF

J gene: TRBJ2-2
D gene: .
V gene: TRBV29-1
CDR3 protein: CSVEASLNTGELFF

J gene: TRBJ1-5
D gene: .
V gene: TRBV14
CDR3 protein: CASSLQTNQPQHF

J gene: TRBJ2-5
D gene: .
V gene: TRBV5-4
CDR3 protein: CASSGQNSQETQYF

J gene: TRBJ1-5
D gene: TRBD1
V gene: TRBV2
CDR3 protein: CASEKWGQPNQPQHF

J gene: TRBJ2-3
D gene: TRBD2
V gene: TRBV28
CDR3 protein: CASTFGGSDTQYF

J gene: TRBJ2-1
D gene: TRBD1
V gene: TRBV27
CDR3 protein: CASSSPGTGVDEQFF

J gene: TRBJ1-1
D gene: .
V gene: TRBV3-1/TRBV3-2
CDR3 protein: CASSVGDTEAFF

J gene: TRBJ1-2
D gene: .
V gene: TRBV19
CDR3 protein: CASSMVAVGYGYTF

J gene: TRBJ1-2
D gene: .
V gene: TRBV28
CDR3 protein: CASSLDRGGYTF

J gene: TRBJ1-1
D gene: .
V gene: TRBV5-6
CDR3 protein: CASSLGMGQEAFF

J gene: TRBJ2-7
D gene: .
V gene: TRBV6-5
CDR3 protein: CASSFSSEQYF

J gene: TRBJ2-3
D gene: TRBD2
V gene: TRBV11-2
CDR3 protein: CASSFSVSGLATDTQYF

J gene: TRBJ1-1
D gene: .
V gene: TRBV5-1
CDR3 protein: CASSLVPGTEAFF

J gene: TRBJ2-2
D gene: TRBD2
V gene: TRBV2
CDR3 protein: CASRGLAGRGGELFF

J gene: TRBJ1-5
D gene: .
V gene: TRBV9
CDR3 protein: CASSAGGVGQPQHF

J gene: TRBJ1-5
D gene: TRBD1
V gene: TRBV28
CDR3 protein: CASSLYRGGYSNQPQHF

J gene: TRBJ2-7
D gene: .
V gene: TRBV21-1
CDR3 protein: CASTSNVGPSEQYF

J gene: TRBJ2-1
D gene: TRBD2
V gene: TRBV5-1
CDR3 protein: CASSLDGREYNEQFF

J gene: TRBJ2-2
D gene: TRBD1
V gene: TRBV5-1
CDR3 protein: CASSSLGQGSATNTGELFF

J gene: TRBJ1-2
D gene: .
V gene: TRBV29-1
CDR3 protein: CSVKDGRGYTF

J gene: TRBJ1-5
D gene: .
V gene: TRBV7-9
CDR3 protein: CASSGVIGPHQPQHF

J gene: TRBJ1-2
D gene: .
V gene: TRBV12-3/TRBV12-4
CDR3 protein: CASSSRTYGYTF

J gene: TRBJ2-5
D gene: TRBD1
V gene: TRBV28
CDR3 protein: CASRDSDRLGSVETQYF

J gene: TRBJ2-7
D gene: .
V gene: TRBV4-1
CDR3 protein: CASSQDPTGYEQYF

J gene: TRBJ1-2
D gene: .
V gene: TRBV6-5
CDR3 protein: CASKSTQNYGYTF

J gene: TRBJ1-2
D gene: TRBD1
V gene: TRBV9
CDR3 protein: CASSGQGANGYTF

J gene: TRBJ2-1
D gene: .
V gene: TRBV11-3
CDR3 protein: CASSNREGWTQFF

J gene: TRBJ1-6
D gene: TRBD1
V gene: TRBV10-3
CDR3 protein: CAIRQGFVNSPLHF

J gene: TRBJ2-1
D gene: TRBD2
V gene: TRBV7-8
CDR3 protein: CASIPREGPSNEQFF

J gene: TRBJ1-5
D gene: .
V gene: TRBV6-5
CDR3 protein: CATGRGQNQPQHF

J gene: TRBJ2-5
D gene: .
V gene: TRBV18
CDR3 protein: CASSPPGEKETQYF

J gene: TRBJ1-1
D gene: .
V gene: TRBV7-2
CDR3 protein: CASSLMGRNTEAFF

J gene: TRBJ2-1
D gene: TRBD2
V gene: TRBV14
CDR3 protein: CASSQELTSAQFF

J gene: TRBJ1-4
D gene: .
V gene: TRBV28
CDR3 protein: CASSGEERGAKLFF

J gene: TRBJ2-1
D gene: .
V gene: TRBV6-5
CDR3 protein: CASSSFNEQFF

J gene: TRBJ2-7
D gene: .
V gene: TRBV30
CDR3 protein: CAWSTRGPYEQYF